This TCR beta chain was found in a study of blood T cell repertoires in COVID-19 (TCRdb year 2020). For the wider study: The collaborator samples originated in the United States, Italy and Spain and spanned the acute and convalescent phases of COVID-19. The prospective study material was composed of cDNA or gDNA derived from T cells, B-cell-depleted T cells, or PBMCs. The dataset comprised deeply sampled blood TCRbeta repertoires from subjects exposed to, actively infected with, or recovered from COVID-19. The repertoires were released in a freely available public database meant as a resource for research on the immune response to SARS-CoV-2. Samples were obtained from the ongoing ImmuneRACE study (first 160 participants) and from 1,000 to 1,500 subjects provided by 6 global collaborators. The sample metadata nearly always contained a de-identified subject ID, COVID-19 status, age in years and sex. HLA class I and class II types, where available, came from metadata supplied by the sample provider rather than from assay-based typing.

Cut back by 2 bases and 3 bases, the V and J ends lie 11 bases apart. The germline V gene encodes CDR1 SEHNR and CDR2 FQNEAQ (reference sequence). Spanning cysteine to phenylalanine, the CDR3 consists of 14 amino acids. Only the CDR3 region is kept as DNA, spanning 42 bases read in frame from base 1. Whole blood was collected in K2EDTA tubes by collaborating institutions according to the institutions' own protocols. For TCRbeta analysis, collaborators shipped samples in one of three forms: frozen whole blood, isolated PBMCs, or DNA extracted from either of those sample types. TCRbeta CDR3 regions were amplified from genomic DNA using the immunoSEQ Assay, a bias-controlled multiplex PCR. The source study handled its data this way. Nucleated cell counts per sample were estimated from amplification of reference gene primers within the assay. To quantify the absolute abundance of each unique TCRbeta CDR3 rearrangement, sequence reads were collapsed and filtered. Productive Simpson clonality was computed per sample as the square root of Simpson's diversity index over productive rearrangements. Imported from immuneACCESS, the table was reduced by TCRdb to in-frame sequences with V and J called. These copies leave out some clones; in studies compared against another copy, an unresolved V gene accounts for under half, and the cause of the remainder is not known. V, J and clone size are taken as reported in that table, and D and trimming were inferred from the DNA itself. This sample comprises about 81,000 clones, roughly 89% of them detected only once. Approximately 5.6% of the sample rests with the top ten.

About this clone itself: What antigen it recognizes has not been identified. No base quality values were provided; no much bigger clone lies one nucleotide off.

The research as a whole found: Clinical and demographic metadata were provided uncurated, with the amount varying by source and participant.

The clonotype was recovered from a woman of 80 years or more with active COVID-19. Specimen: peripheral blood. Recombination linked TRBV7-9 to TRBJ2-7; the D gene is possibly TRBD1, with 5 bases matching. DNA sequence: TGTGCCAGCAGCTTATTGGACACTGGCTACGAGCAGTACTTC. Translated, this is CASSLLDTGYEQYF. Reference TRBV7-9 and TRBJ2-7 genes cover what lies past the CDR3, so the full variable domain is DTGVSQNPRHKITKRGQNVTFRCDPISEHNRLYWYRQTLGQGPEFLTYFQNEAQLEKSRLLSDRFSAERPKGSFSTLEIQRTEQGDSAMYLCASSLLDTGYEQYFGPGTRLTVT.